The entry below describes one TCR beta chain. Antigen unknown. The CDR3 covers 13 residues. The germline V gene encodes CDR1 MNHEY and CDR2 SVGAGI. Deletions cut 8 bases from V and 0 bases from J, with 8 bases between. One entry per CDR3 protein results from TCRdb running MiXCR on the 5' RACE reads. The sample consists of about 350,000 distinct CDR3 sequences, roughly 14% of them appearing once. The sample is drawn from a study of T-cell memory formation after mild COVID-19. Background on the study: TCR clusters were mostly confined to one donor each. The study's findings and limits: Researchers report contracting CD4+ clones mostly in CM and EM, with CD8+ clones in EMRA. Clones that got smaller from day 15 to 85 had even CD4/CD8, while clones growing later tipped toward CD4+. Memory sampled before infection contained some responding clones, suggesting cross-reactive memory joined.

Sequencing was done on a sample of PBMCs or a T cell subset sorted from them (not recorded which). The receptor comes from a man aged 18 to 35 who had mild COVID-19 (a few samples of this study predate the infection). Cell type and time point are not known. This sequence joins TRBV6-5 and TRBJ2-4; D remains ambiguous. CDR3 coding DNA: TGTGCCAGCGGACGTTTAGCCAAAAACATTCAGTACTTC. It is translated as CASGRLAKNIQYF.